This T cell receptor (beta chain) was recorded in a study of cytomegalovirus exposure and HLA in healthy donors. The wider study: T cells numbering about 179 million yielded more than 100 million unique TCR beta sequences in an earlier analysis. General study results and limits: Later work associated approximately 17,000 TCR beta sequences with HLA alleles at 0.05 false discovery rate. In a later analysis, a genetic analysis reported fewer productive-TCR N-insertions in an Asian-associated ancestry cluster than the cohort average.

The PCR contained 60 Vbeta and 13 Jbeta primers. Assay: immunoSEQ multiplex PCR; the TCRdb copy retains only in-frame clones and omits some. The table lists 150,000 or so clones. In regard to this clone: Its antigen remains unknown.

The J segment lost 5 bases and the V segment lost 4 bases, leaving 7 bases of the junction unmatched. Germline V CDR1 and CDR2: MGHDK, SYGVNS. The CDR3 covers 15 residues. This clonotype was sampled from a young man in good health and CMV-seronegative. The genes are TRBV25-1 and TRBJ2-2; 7 bases align to TRBD1. Input material: PBMCs. In nucleotides, the CDR3 is TGTGCCAGCAGTGCCCCCTCGACAGGGACCGGGGAGCTGTTTTTT. It is translated as CASSAPSTGTGELFF.